The next 27 T cell receptor beta chains were all read from a single sample in a study of blood T cell repertoires in COVID-19. The data were produced by immunoSEQ multiplex PCR, yet TCRdb's version contains in-frame clones alone and is incomplete. Of roughly 87,000 clones listed, 70% to 85% are singletons. The specimen was peripheral blood. The receptors were gathered from a woman of 80 years or more with COVID-19, enrolled during active disease.

This clone showed up just a few times. J is TRBJ2-3 and V is TRBV7-3, with a possible D match to TRBD1 (5 bases). Germline V gives CDR1 SGHTA, CDR2 FQGTGA. Trimming took off 1 base at V and 2 bases at J, with 7 bases between the two ends. The CDR3 loop spans 14 amino acids. CDR3 region: CASSLMTATDTQYF. The CDR3 nucleotides are TGTGCCAGCAGCTTAATGACAGCCACAGATACGCAGTATTTT.

This clone was detected only once. The J gene is TRBJ2-4, the V gene TRBV3-1 (or the pseudogene TRBV3-2); a possible D gene is TRBD1 (6 bases). Germline-derived CDR1 and CDR2 are LGHDT and YNNKEL (reference sequence). The length of the CDR3 is 16 residues. Trimming removed 0 bases from V and 4 bases from J, with 13 bases in between. The CDR3 DNA reads TGTGCCAGCAGCCAAGACAGCAGGGGTGGGAAAAACATTCAGTACTTC. It encodes CASSQDSRGGKNIQYF.

The genes are TRBV10-3 and TRBJ2-3; the match to TRBD2 covers 13 bases. The ends lost 11 bases at V and 6 bases at J; junction bases unmatched: 11. Germline V gene data show CDR1 as ENHRY and CDR2 as SYGVKD. The CDR3 contains 15 residues. CDR3 bases: TGTGCCTCCGCCGCACTAGCGGGGGGGCGTGATACGCAGTATTTT. It translates to CASAALAGGRDTQYF.

This chain joins TRBV29-1 and TRBJ2-1, with 10 bases matching TRBD2. Germline assignment: CDR1 SQVTM and CDR2 ANQGSEA. Losses at the gene ends were 4 bases for V and 0 bases for J; bases not matched to a gene: 3. The CDR3 loop spans 15 amino acids. This CDR3 reads CSVARLAGSYNEQFF. DNA for the CDR3: TGCAGCGTTGCAAGACTAGCGGGCTCCTACAATGAGCAGTTCTTC.

The chain uses TRBV6-5 and TRBJ1-2, with TRBD1 identical over 7 bases. The junction had 11 bases not matched to a gene; V was cut back by 6 bases and J by 4 bases. Per germline, CDR1 MNHEY and CDR2 SVGAGI. This CDR3 region has 15 residues. CDR3 nucleotides: TGTGCCAGCAGCCCCCCGGGACACAGGGGCTATGGCTACACCTTC. Protein sequence: CASSPPGHRGYGYTF.

The rearrangement joins TRBV5-1 to TRBJ2-7; a possible D gene is TRBD1 (6 bases). The CDR3 spans 14 residues. Trimming left V 3 bases short and J 0 bases short, with 10 bases between. CDR1 is SGHRS and CDR2 is YFSETQ in the germline V gene. DNA for the CDR3: TGCGCCAGCAGCTACTCCAGGGGCTCCTACGAGCAGTACTTC. Translation gives CASSYSRGSYEQYF.

The J gene is TRBJ2-7, the V gene TRBV27; D remains ambiguous. V lost 5 bases and J lost 6, with 20 bases in between. This CDR3 has 15 amino acids. Germline V gene data show CDR1 as MNHEY and CDR2 as SMNVEV (reference sequence). The CDR3 sequence: CASSPNPAVPSEQYF. CDR3 bases: TGTGCCAGCAGTCCCAATCCTGCCGTTCCGAGCGAGCAGTACTTC.

In this sample, this clone turned up once. The J gene is TRBJ1-1, the V gene TRBV11-2, with 7 bases aligning to TRBD1. Germline assignment: CDR1 SGHAT and CDR2 FQNNGV. V shed 5 bases, J shed 4 bases, and the junction held 4 bases outside the gene matches. The length of the CDR3 is 13 residues. CDR3 bases: TGTGCCAGCAGCCAGGGGGATTTCACTGAAGCTTTCTTT. It yields the protein CASSQGDFTEAFF. The variable domain in full, with the rest retrieved from reference TRBV11-2 and TRBJ1-1, is EAGVAQSPRYKIIEKRQSVAFWCNPISGHATLYWYQQILGQGPKLLIQFQNNGVVDDSQLPKDRFSAERLKGVDSTLKIQPAKLEDSAVYLCASSQGDFTEAFFGQGTRLTVV.

The J gene is TRBJ2-3, the V gene TRBV7-3, with 9 nucleotides matching TRBD1. The germline CDR1 and CDR2 sequences are SGHTA and FQGTGA. The CDR3 length is 15 residues. V shed 5 bases and J 3 bases; nucleotides not matched to a gene: 6. The CDR3 DNA is TGTGCCAGCAGCACGGGACAGGGTACGACAGATACGCAGTATTTT. Translating it yields CASSTGQGTTDTQYF.

The V and J genes are TRBV5-5 and TRBJ1-1; no clear D gene. V lost 0 bases and J 5 bases, leaving 8 bases between the germline ends. The germline V gene has CDR1 SGHKS and CDR2 YYEKEE (reference sequence). The CDR3 is 13 amino acids. This CDR3 is CASSLGEETEAFF. CDR3 bases: TGTGCCAGCAGCTTGGGTGAGGAGACTGAAGCTTTCTTT.

The chain has TRBV5-1 and TRBJ2-1; D gene ambiguous. Trimming took 0 bases from V and 9 from J, leaving 13 bases between them. Germline lookup yields CDR1 SGHRS and CDR2 YFSETQ. This CDR3 spans 14 amino acids. The CDR3 DNA reads as TGCGCCAGCAGCTTGGAGCCCGAACCTCCTGAGCAGTTCTTC. This gives the protein CASSLEPEPPEQFF.

The chain links TRBV3-1 (or the pseudogene TRBV3-2) to TRBJ1-5, with 9 positions matching TRBD1. The CDR3 covers 15 residues. Losses at the gene ends were 2 bases for V and 4 bases for J; bases not matched to a gene: 3. Germline loops: CDR1 LGHDT, CDR2 YNNKEL (reference sequence). The CDR3 protein is CASSQTGTGNQPQHF. CDR3 nucleotide sequence: TGTGCCAGCAGCCAAACCGGGACAGGGAATCAGCCCCAGCATTTT.

This chain links TRBV7-9 with TRBJ1-4, with D possibly matching TRBD1 (6 bases). The CDR3 extends over 15 amino acids. Germline-derived CDR1 and CDR2 are SEHNR and FQNEAQ (reference sequence). V lost 5 bases to trimming and J lost 0 bases, with 10 bases between them. Here the CDR3 DNA reads TGTGCCAGCAGCAGACAGGTTGCAACTAATGAAAAACTGTTTTTT. This sequence encodes CASSRQVATNEKLFF.

The gene calls are TRBV30 and TRBJ2-7; 7 positions match TRBD1. V gave up 7 bases and J gave up 1 base; unmatched junction bases: 4. This CDR3 has 12 residues. From germline, CDR1 is GTSNPN and CDR2 SVGIG (reference sequence). This CDR3 is CALSTGSYEQYF. The DNA for the CDR3 is TGTGCCTTGTCGACAGGGTCCTACGAGCAGTACTTC.

V gene TRBV3-1 (or the pseudogene TRBV3-2) combines with J gene TRBJ2-7; a weak D match, TRBD1 (5 bases). The CDR3 extends over 13 amino acids. The V end was cut by 1 base, the J end by 3 bases, with 7 bases between. Germline V lookup: CDR1 LGHDT, CDR2 YNNKEL (reference sequence). The CDR3 DNA follows: TGTGCCAGCAGCCAAGGACAGCACTACGAGCAGTACTTC. This translates into CASSQGQHYEQYF.

This clone has only one observation. The CDR3 DNA is TGTGCCATCAGTGAGAGGGGACTAGCGGGTATCTCCTACGAGCAGTACTTC. It codes for CAISERGLAGISYEQYF. The chain uses TRBV10-3 and TRBJ2-7; TRBD2 agrees at 12 bases. In germline, CDR1 is ENHRY, CDR2 SYGVKD. With V trimmed by 2 bases and J by 0 bases, 5 bases remained unmatched. The CDR3 consists of 17 residues.

The chain links TRBV28 to TRBJ2-3; 8 positions match TRBD2. This CDR3 has 14 residues. The germline gives CDR1 MDHEN, CDR2 SYDVKM. The trim removed 4 bases at V and 2 bases at J, leaving 2 bases unmatched. The CDR3 nucleotides read TGTGCCAGCAGTTCTAGCGGGCACACAGATACGCAGTATTTT. Protein: CASSSSGHTDTQYF.

V is TRBV14 and J is TRBJ2-3; TRBD1 matches 7 bases. Germline CDR1 reads SGHDN; CDR2 reads FVKESK. This CDR3 comprises 15 residues. V dropped 7 bases and J dropped 6; count of bases not matched to a gene: 13. For the CDR3, the DNA is TGTGCCAGCACCCCCAGGGGGAAGCATTGGGATACGCAGTATTTT. Amino acids: CASTPRGKHWDTQYF.

V gene TRBV27 combines with J gene TRBJ2-2; 7 bases are shared with TRBD2. Germline CDR1 and CDR2: MNHEY and SMNVEV (reference sequence). The ends lost 1 base at V and 5 bases at J; junction bases unmatched: 7. This CDR3 comprises 16 residues. The CDR3 loop reads CASSLYGGGPTGELFF. DNA for the CDR3: TGTGCCAGCAGTTTATATGGGGGAGGGCCTACCGGGGAGCTGTTTTTT.

This chain joins TRBV2 and TRBJ2-7, with D hard to call. Germline V lookup: CDR1 SNHLY, CDR2 FYNNEI. V shed 2 bases and J shed 0 bases, with 11 bases lying between them. The CDR3 covers 15 residues. In DNA form, the CDR3 reads TGTGCCAGCAGTGAACATAGGTGGAGCTCCTACGAGCAGTACTTC. Amino acids: CASSEHRWSSYEQYF.

V and J are TRBV4-1 and TRBJ2-3; D possibly corresponds to TRBD2 (6 bases). The germline V gene has CDR1 MGHRA and CDR2 YSYEKL. The V gene lost 4 bases and the J gene lost 0 bases, with 8 bases spanning the gap. The CDR3 consists of 14 residues. The CDR3 loop reads CASSLAGSTDTQYF. In DNA, the CDR3 is TGCGCCAGCAGCCTGGCGGGGAGCACAGATACGCAGTATTTT.

V gene TRBV5-1 combines with J gene TRBJ1-4; D is unresolved. This CDR3 region has 15 residues. Trimming pared 4 bases from V and 8 bases from J, leaving 18 bases between. Looked up from germline, CDR1 is SGHRS and CDR2 is YFSETQ. The CDR3: CASSPQLGRGEKLFF. The CDR3 nucleotides read TGCGCCAGCAGCCCCCAGTTGGGGAGAGGGGAAAAACTGTTTTTT.

The genes are TRBV27 and TRBJ2-1; 13 bases align to TRBD2. With 5 bases clipped from V and 8 bases from J, the junction kept 3 bases outside the gene matches. The CDR3 has 14 amino acids. Per the germline V gene, CDR1 is MNHEY and CDR2 is SMNVEV (reference sequence). The CDR3 nucleotides read TGTGCCAGCAGTCGGACTAGCGGGAGCGATGAGCAGTTCTTC. Translation gives CASSRTSGSDEQFF.

This clone came up once. V and J are TRBV2 and TRBJ2-1; 7 bases align to TRBD1. CDR3 length equals 13 residues. The V segment lost 8 bases and the J segment 7 bases; nucleotides outside the gene matches: 8. The germline gives CDR1 SNHLY, CDR2 FYNNEI. The CDR3 bases are TGTGCCAGCTATTCCGGGACAGAAAATGAGCAGTTCTTC. Protein: CASYSGTENEQFF.

The count of this clone is one. The chain employs TRBV7-9 and TRBJ2-7, with 10 nucleotides matching TRBD1. The CDR3 covers 17 residues. V lost 1 base, J lost 2 bases, and 8 bases stayed unmatched. CDR1 SEHNR and CDR2 FQNEAQ come from the germline V gene (reference sequence). The CDR3 reads CASSLGRDRGNPYEQYF. CDR3 in DNA: TGTGCCAGCAGCTTAGGTCGGGACAGGGGCAATCCCTACGAGCAGTACTTC.

This chain links TRBV29-1 with TRBJ2-5; TRBD1 is a possible D gene (6 bases). The CDR3 spans 12 residues. Germline V gene lookup returns CDR1 SQVTM and CDR2 ANQGSEA. The V gene lost 6 bases and the J gene lost 5 bases, with 13 bases spanning the gap. The CDR3, as DNA: TGCAGCGTGAGACAGGTCGGGGAGACCCAGTACTTC. This gives the protein CSVRQVGETQYF.

J is TRBJ1-6 and V is TRBV18, with 7 bases fitting TRBD1. This CDR3 has 17 residues. The ends lost 5 bases at V and 7 bases at J; junction bases unmatched: 14. CDR1 KGHSH and CDR2 LQKENI come from the germline V gene. CDR3 nucleotides: TGTGCCAGCTCATTGGGACAGCCGGGGTCGGGGAATTCACCCCTCCACTTT. Protein product: CASSLGQPGSGNSPLHF.